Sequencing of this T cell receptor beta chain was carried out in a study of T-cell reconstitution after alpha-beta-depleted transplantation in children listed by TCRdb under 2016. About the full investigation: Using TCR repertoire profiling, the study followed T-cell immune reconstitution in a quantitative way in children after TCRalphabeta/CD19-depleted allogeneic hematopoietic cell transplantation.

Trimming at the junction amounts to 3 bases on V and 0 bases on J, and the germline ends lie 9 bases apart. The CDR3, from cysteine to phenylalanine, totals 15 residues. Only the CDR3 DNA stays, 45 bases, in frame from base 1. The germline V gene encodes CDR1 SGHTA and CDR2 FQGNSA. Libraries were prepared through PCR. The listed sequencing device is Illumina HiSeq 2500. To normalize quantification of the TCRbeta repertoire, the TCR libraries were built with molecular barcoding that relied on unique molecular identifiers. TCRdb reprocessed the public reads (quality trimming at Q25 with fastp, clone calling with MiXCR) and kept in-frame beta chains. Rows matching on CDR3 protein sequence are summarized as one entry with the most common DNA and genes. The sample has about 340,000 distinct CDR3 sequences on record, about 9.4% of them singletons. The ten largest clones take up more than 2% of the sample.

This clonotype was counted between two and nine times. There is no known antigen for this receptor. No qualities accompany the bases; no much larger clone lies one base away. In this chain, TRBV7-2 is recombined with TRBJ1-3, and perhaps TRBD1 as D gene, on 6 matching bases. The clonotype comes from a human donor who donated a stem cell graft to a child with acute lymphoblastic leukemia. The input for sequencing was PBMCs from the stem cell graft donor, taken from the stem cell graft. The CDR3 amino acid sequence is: CASSFQGYSGNTIYF. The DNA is TGTGCCAGCAGCTTTCAGGGGTACTCTGGAAACACCATATATTTT.